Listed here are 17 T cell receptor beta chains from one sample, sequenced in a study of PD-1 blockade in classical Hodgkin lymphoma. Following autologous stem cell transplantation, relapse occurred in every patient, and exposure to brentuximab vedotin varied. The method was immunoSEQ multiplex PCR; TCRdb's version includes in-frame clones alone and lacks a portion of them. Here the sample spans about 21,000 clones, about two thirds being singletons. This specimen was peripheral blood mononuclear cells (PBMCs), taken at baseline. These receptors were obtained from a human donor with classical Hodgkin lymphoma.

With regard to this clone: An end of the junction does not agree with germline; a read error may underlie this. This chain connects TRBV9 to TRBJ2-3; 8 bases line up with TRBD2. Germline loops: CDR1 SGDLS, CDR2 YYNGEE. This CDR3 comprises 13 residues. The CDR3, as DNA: TGTGCCAGTAGCGGGGCCTATGGAGATACGCAGTATTTT. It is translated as CASSGAYGDTQYF.

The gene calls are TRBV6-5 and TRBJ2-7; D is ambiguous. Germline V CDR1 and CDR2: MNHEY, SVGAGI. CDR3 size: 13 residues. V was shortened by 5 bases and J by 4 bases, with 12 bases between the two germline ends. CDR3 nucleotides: TGTGCCAGCAGTCTGGAAACCGGATACGAGCAGTACTTC. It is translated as CASSLETGYEQYF.

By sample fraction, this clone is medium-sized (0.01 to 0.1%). DNA for the CDR3: TGTGCCAGCAGTTCTACAGGGCCTCGTCAGCCCCAGCATTTT. As protein: CASSSTGPRQPQHF. This chain links TRBV7-9 with TRBJ1-5, with a possible D match to TRBD1 (6 bases). The CDR3 has 14 residues. Trimming left V 6 bases short and J 6 bases short, with 15 bases between. Germline V gene lookup returns CDR1 SEHNR and CDR2 FQNEAQ (reference sequence).

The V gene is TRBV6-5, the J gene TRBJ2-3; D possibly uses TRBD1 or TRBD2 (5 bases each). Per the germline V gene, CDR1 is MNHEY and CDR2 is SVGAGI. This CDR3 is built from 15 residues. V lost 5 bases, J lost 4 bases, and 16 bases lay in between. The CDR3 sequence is CASSGQGNSADTQYF. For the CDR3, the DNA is TGTGCCAGCAGTGGGCAGGGTAATAGCGCAGATACGCAGTATTTT.

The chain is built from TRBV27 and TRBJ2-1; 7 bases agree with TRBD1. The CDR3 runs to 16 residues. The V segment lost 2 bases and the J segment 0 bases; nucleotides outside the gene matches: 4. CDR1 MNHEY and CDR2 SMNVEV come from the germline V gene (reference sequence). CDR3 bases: TGTGCCAGCAGTTTAGAGACAGGGTCCTCCTACAATGAGCAGTTCTTC. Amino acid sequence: CASSLETGSSYNEQFF.

The CDR3, as DNA: TGCGCCAGCAGCTCTCACGTGGGAGTGGCTGGCTACACCTTC. It yields the protein CASSSHVGVAGYTF. The J gene is TRBJ1-2, the V gene TRBV5-1; D call uncertain. Germline V gene lookup returns CDR1 SGHRS and CDR2 YFSETQ. The CDR3 has 14 residues. V lost 3 bases, J lost 7 bases, and 16 bases lay in between.

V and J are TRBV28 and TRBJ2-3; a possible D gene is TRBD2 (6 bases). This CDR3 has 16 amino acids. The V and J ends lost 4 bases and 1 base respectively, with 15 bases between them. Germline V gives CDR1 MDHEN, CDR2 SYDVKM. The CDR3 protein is CASSSYGGRRTDTQYF. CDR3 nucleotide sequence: TGTGCCAGCAGTTCCTACGGGGGAAGGCGCACAGATACGCAGTATTTT.

CDR3 sequence reads: CAWSPTGGVYEQYF. CDR3 coding DNA: TGTGCCTGGAGTCCGACAGGGGGCGTCTACGAGCAGTACTTC. This chain connects TRBV30 to TRBJ2-7, with 10 positions matching TRBD1. Trimming took 2 bases from V and 3 from J; bases not matched to a gene: 4. This CDR3 spans 14 amino acids. The germline CDR1 and CDR2 sequences are GTSNPN and SVGIG (reference sequence).

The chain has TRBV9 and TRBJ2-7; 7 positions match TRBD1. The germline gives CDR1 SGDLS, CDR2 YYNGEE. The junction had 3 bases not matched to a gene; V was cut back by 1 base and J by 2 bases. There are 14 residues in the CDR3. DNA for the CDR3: TGTGCCAGCAGCGTACAGGGGGTTCCCTACGAGCAGTACTTC. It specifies CASSVQGVPYEQYF. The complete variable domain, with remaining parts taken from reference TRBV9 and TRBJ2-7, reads DSGVTQTPKHLITATGQRVTLRCSPRSGDLSVYWYQQSLDQGLQFLIQYYNGEERAKGNILERFSAQQFPDLHSELNLSSLELGDSALYFCASSVQGVPYEQYFGPGTRLTVT.

The CDR3 loop is CASSQEGAASGANVLTF. CDR3 sequence (DNA): TGTGCCAGCAGCCAAGAAGGGGCAGCTTCTGGGGCCAACGTCCTGACTTTC. The chain employs TRBV4-2 and TRBJ2-6, with a possible D match to TRBD1 (5 bases). Germline V gene sequence: CDR1 LGHNA, CDR2 YNFKEQ. The CDR3 runs to 17 residues. The V end lost 0 bases, the J end lost 1 base, and 10 bases lay between the germline ends.

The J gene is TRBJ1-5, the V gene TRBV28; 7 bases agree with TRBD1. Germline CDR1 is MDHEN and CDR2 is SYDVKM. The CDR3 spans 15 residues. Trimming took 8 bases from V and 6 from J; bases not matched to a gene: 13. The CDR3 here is CASRLRGGVAQPQHF. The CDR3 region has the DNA TGTGCCAGCCGCCTCAGGGGGGGAGTAGCTCAGCCCCAGCATTTT. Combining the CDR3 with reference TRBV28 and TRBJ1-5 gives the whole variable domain DVKVTQSSRYLVKRTGEKVFLECVQDMDHENMFWYRQDPGLGLRLIYFSYDVKMKEKGDIPEGYSVSREKKERFSLILESASTNQTSMYLCASRLRGGVAQPQHFGDGTRLSIL.

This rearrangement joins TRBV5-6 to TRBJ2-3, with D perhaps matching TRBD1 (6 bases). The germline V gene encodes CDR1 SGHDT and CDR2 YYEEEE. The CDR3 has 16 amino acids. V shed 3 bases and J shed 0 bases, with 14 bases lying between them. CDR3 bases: TGTGCCAGCAGCTGGACGGGGACAAGGAGCACAGATACGCAGTATTTT. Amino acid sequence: CASSWTGTRSTDTQYF.

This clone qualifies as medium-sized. The CDR3 bases are TGTGCCAGCAGCTGGGACAGGGGAGGTCAGCCCCAGCATTTT. As protein: CASSWDRGGQPQHF. This rearrangement joins TRBV6-5 to TRBJ1-5; 10 bases agree with TRBD1. Germline CDR1 and CDR2: MNHEY and SVGAGI. The V segment lost 6 bases and the J segment 6 bases; nucleotides outside the gene matches: 5. The CDR3 is made up of 14 amino acids.

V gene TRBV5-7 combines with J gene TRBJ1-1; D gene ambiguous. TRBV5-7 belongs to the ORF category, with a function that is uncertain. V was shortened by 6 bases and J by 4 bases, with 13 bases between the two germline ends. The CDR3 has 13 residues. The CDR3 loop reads CASTSLGITEAFF. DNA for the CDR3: TGTGCCAGCACCTCGTTGGGGATCACTGAAGCTTTCTTT.

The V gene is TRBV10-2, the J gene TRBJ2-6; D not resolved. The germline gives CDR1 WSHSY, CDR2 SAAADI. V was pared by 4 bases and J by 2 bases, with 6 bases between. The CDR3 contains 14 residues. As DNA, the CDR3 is TGCGCCAGCAGTGTTTCGGCTGGGGCCAACGTCCTGACTTTC. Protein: CASSVSAGANVLTF.

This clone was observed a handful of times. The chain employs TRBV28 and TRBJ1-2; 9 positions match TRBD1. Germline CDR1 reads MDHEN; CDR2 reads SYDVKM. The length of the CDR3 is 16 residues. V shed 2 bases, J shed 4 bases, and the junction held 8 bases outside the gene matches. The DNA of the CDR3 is TGTGCCAGCAGTTTAGGGACAGGGAAGCTGGGCTATGGCTACACCTTC. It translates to CASSLGTGKLGYGYTF.

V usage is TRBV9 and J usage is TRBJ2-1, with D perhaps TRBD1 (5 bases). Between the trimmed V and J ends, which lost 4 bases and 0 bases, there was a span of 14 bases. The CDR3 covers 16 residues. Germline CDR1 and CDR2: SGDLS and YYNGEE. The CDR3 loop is CASSSRASASYNEQFF. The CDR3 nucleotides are TGTGCCAGCAGCTCCAGGGCGTCTGCCTCCTACAATGAGCAGTTCTTC.